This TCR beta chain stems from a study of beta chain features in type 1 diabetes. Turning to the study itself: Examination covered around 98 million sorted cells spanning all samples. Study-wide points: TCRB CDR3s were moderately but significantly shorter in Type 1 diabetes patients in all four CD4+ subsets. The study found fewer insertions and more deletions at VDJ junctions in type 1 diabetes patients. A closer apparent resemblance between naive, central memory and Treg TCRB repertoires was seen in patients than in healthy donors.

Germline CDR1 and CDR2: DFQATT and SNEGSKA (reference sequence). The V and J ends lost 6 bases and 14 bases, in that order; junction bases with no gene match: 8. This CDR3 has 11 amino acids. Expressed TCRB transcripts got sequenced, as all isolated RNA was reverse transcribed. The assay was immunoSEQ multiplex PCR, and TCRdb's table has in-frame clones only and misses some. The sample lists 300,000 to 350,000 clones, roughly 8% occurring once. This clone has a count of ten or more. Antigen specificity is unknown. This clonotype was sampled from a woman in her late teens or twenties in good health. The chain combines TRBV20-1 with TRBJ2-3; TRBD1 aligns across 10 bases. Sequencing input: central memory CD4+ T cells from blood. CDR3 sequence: CSAGGTGEWYF. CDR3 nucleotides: TGCAGTGCCGGGGGGACAGGGGAATGGTATTTT.